This T cell receptor (beta chain) was sequenced during a study of T cells in Graves' hyperthyroidism and ophthalmopathy. Study results and limitations: Ophthalmopathy cases were set apart from stable hyperthyroidism by a 13 V-J model.

Graves' hyperthyroidism was deemed stable given no ophthalmopathy progression within 18 months. The PBMCs had their origin in about 9.7 ml of fresh peripheral blood. The source material, RNA transcripts, was used to amplify TCR beta CDR3 regions. A set of HTBI primers served as the primers for a first-round RT-PCR of the TCR CDR3. TCRdb recomputed calls from the multiplex PCR reads with MiXCR, one row per CDR3 protein. Altogether roughly 300,000 distinct CDR3 sequences are present, about 21% being singletons, with the ten largest covering over 45%. This clonotype was observed a handful of times. Its antigen is currently unknown. Germline V gene sequence: CDR1 PRHDT, CDR2 FYEKMQ (reference sequence). J lost 4 bases, V lost 4 bases, and 15 bases had no gene match. This CDR3 region has 17 residues.

The J gene is TRBJ2-7, the V gene TRBV13; 8 nucleotides match TRBD1. This TCR was recovered from a woman aged 45-60 years with Graves' hyperthyroidism. The material sequenced was blood. CDR3 DNA sequence: TGTGCCAGCAGCTCGAGGGCGGCGGGACAGGCGGGGTACGAGCAGTACTTC. Residues: CASSSRAAGQAGYEQYF.